This T cell receptor (beta chain) was recorded in a study of blood T cell repertoires in COVID-19 (dated by TCRdb to 2019 to 2021). About the investigation overall: Samples from collaborators originated in the United States, Italy and Spain and spanned both the acute and convalescent phases of COVID-19. The prospective study material was composed of cDNA or gDNA derived from T cells, B-cell-depleted T cells, or PBMCs. Deeply sampled blood TCRbeta repertoires from subjects exposed to, actively infected with, or recovered from COVID-19 were included in the dataset. The repertoires were released in a freely available public database meant as a resource for research on the immune response to SARS-CoV-2. Samples came from the ongoing ImmuneRACE study (first 160 participants) plus 1,254 subjects from 6 global collaborators. The sample metadata nearly always contained a de-identified subject ID, COVID-19 status, age in years and sex. Where available, HLA class I and class II types were taken from metadata supplied by the sample provider and were not determined by assay-based typing. Broad study findings and their caveats: The amount of clinical and demographic metadata varied by source and participant and was provided uncurated.

CDR1 and CDR2, per the germline V gene, are MDHEN and SYDVKM. The CDR3 goes from the cysteine to the phenylalanine over 15 residues. Only CDR3 DNA is held: 45 bases, read in frame from base 1. Cut back by 5 bases and 4 bases, the V and J ends lie 17 bases apart. The immunoSEQ Assay, a bias-controlled multiplex PCR, was used to amplify TCRbeta CDR3 regions from genomic DNA. In the source study's methods: Within the assay, amplification of reference gene primers was used to estimate how many nucleated cells each sample contained. To quantify the absolute abundance of each unique TCRbeta CDR3 rearrangement, sequence reads were collapsed and filtered. Productive Simpson clonality was computed per sample as the square root of Simpson's diversity index over productive rearrangements. As stored in TCRdb, this immuneACCESS dataset retains in-frame rearrangements with V and J assigned. A fraction of the clones does not appear; measured against another copy, unresolved V genes explain less than half of the discrepancy, and the remainder lacks a known reason. From that table come the V and J calls and clone size; the DNA was used to work out D and trimming. Recorded for this sample are fewer than 200,000 clones; 88% of them occurred a single time. The ten biggest clones cover about 8.4% of the sample.

A remark on this clone: What antigen it recognizes has not been identified. Base quality data are lacking; no much larger clone is found one base away.

Participants in the prospective study were enrolled through a virtual design, were aged about 18 to 89 years, and lived in approximately 24 United States geographic areas. In the prospective study, cohorts were assigned on the basis of participant-reported clinical history obtained from a screening survey and a study questionnaire. ImmuneRACE Cohort 3 recovered participants were defined by two consecutive negative NP/OP PCR tests, healthcare professional clearance, or symptom resolution. Each participant in the prospective study had whole blood, serum and a nasopharyngeal or oropharyngeal swab collected by mobile phlebotomists. Participants in the prospective study had the option to provide additional blood draws and questionnaires over an approximately two-month period. Before DNA extraction, blood samples from the prospective study were shipped at room temperature or frozen.

Sample: PBMCs or T cells enriched from blood (not recorded which). The receptor comes from a woman aged 18-29 years who had recovered from COVID-19. The chain is assembled from TRBV28 and TRBJ1-1, with TRBD1 as a weak D call on 6 bases. This receptor carries the CDR3 CASSPPGGAATEAFF. In nucleotides, the sequence is TGTGCCAGCAGTCCGCCGGGGGGGGCGGCCACTGAAGCTTTCTTT.